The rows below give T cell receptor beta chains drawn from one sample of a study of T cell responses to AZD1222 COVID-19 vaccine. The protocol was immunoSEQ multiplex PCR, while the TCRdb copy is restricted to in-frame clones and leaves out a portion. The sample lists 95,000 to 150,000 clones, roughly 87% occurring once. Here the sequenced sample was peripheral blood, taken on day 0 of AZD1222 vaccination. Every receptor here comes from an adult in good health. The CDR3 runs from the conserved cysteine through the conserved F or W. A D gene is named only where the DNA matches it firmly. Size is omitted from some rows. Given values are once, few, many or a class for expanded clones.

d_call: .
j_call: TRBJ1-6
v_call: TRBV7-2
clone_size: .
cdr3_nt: TGTGCCAGCAGCTTAGCGTTTACAGGAGTCAATAATTCACCCCTCCACTTT
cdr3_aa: CASSLAFTGVNNSPLHF

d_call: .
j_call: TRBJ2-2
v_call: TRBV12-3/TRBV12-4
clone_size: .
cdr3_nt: TGTGCCAGCAGTTTCCCCGGGGAGCTGTTTTTT
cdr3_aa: CASSFPGELFF

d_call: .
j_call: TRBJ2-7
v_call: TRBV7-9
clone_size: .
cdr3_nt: TGTGCCAGCAGCACAGGACAGAAATTTTACGAGCAGTACTTC
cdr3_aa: CASSTGQKFYEQYF

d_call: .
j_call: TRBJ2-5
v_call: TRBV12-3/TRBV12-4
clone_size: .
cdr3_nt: TGTGCCAGCAGTCCGATGGGGGAGACCCAGTACTTC
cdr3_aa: CASSPMGETQYF

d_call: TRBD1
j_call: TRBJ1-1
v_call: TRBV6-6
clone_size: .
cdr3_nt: TGTGCCAGCAGCCAAACCAGGGGGCTCACTGAAGCTTTCTTT
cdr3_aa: CASSQTRGLTEAFF

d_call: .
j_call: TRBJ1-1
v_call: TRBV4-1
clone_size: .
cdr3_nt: TGCGCCAGCAGCCACGGGGTTTGGGGGGGCACTGAAGCTTTCTTT
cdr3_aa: CASSHGVWGGTEAFF

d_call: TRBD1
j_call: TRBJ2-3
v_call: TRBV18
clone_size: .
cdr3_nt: TGTGCCAGCTCACCACTTGTGACAGGGCGGTATTTT
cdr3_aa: CASSPLVTGRYF

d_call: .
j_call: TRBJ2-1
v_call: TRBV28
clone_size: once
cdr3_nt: TGTGCCAGCAGTCCCAGGGACTTCCCTTTCTACAATGAGCAGTTCTTC
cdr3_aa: CASSPRDFPFYNEQFF

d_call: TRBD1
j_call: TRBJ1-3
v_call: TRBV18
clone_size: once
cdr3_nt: TGTGCCAGCTCACCAAACGACAGGGTTGGAAACACCATATATTTT
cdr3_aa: CASSPNDRVGNTIYF

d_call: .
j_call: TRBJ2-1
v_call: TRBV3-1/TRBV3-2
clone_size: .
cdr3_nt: TGTGCCAGCAGCCCCCGCGGCTTCCCCTCCTACAATGAGCAGTTCTTC
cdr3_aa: CASSPRGFPSYNEQFF

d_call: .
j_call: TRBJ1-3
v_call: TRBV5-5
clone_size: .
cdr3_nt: TGTGCCAGCAGCTTGGTACTGTCCTCTGGAAACACCATATATTTT
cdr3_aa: CASSLVLSSGNTIYF

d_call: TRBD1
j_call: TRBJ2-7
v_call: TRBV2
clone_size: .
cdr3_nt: TGTGCCAGCAGGGGGACAGGGGGGTACGAGCAGTACTTC
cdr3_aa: CASRGTGGYEQYF

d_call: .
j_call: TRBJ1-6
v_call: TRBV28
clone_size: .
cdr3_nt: TGTGCCAGCAGGTCCGGACCCCTATCCTATTCACCCCTCCACTTT
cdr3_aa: CASRSGPLSYSPLHF

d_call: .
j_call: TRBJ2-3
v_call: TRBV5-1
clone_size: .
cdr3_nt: TGCGCCAGCAGCCCGTCCACTAGCACAGATACGCAGTATTTT
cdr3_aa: CASSPSTSTDTQYF

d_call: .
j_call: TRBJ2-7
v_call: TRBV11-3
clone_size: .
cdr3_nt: TGTGCCAGCAGCTCCGGGACAGGGGTAGCGGGGGGTTCCTACGAGCAGTACTTC
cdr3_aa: CASSSGTGVAGGSYEQYF

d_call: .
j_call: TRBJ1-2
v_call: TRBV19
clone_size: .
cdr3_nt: TGTGCCAGTAGTATCGGCGGAGGGATTCATGGCTACACCTTC
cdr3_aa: CASSIGGGIHGYTF

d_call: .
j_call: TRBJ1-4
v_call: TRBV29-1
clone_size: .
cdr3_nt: TGCAGCGCTGGGACTCAGTATGAAAAACTGTTTTTT
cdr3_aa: CSAGTQYEKLFF

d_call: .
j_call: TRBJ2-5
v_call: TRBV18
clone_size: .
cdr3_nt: TGTGCCAGCTCACCAGGGACAAGCTCTAGGGAGACCCAGTACTTC
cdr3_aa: CASSPGTSSRETQYF

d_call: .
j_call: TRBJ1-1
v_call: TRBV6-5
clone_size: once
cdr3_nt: TGTGCCAGCAGTTTCGGGGGCACTGAAGCTTTCTTT
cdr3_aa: CASSFGGTEAFF

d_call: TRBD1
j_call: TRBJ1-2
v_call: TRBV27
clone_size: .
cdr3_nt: TGTGCCAGCAGTATCGTCCGGACAGGGGGCTATGGCTACACCTTC
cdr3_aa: CASSIVRTGGYGYTF

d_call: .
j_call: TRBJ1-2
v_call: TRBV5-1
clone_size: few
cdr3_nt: TGCGCCAGCAGCTTGGGGGGAGGAGGCTACACCTTC
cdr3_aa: CASSLGGGGYTF